One sample yielded the 18 T cell receptor beta chains listed below, sequenced in a study of CD8 T cells in ankylosing spondylitis. From the 5' RACE reads, TCRdb called clonotypes with MiXCR, one entry per CDR3 protein. The sample lists 150,000 to 200,000 distinct CDR3 sequences; 10% to 15% were seen once. Sequencing was done on a sample of blood, either unsorted or a sorted T cell fraction (not recorded which). The source of these receptors is a female donor with ankylosing spondylitis or in good health (not recorded which).

The gene calls are TRBV6-1 and TRBJ1-1; possibly TRBD1 for D (6 bases). CDR1 and CDR2 (germline): MNHNS, SASEGT. This CDR3 spans 13 amino acids. Between the trimmed V and J ends, which lost 8 bases and 6 bases, there was a span of 16 bases. The CDR3 nucleotides read TGTGCCAGCTGGGAGTTTGGGGGCCCTGAAGCTTTCTTT. This encodes CASWEFGGPEAFF.

This clonotype was found many times. The junction departs from the called germline gene at one end, perhaps through a read error. The chain carries TRBV12-3 or TRBV12-4 and TRBJ1-5; TRBD1 is a possible D gene (6 bases). This CDR3 has 16 amino acids. The CDR3 sequence: CASGLGGGARIQPQHF. CDR3 nucleotides: TGTGCCAGCGGTTTGGGCGGGGGGGCGCGGATTCAGCCCCAGCATTTT.

This clonotype was observed many times. This chain connects TRBV23-1 to TRBJ2-2; possible D gene TRBD1, 5 bases. TRBV23-1 is assigned to the ORF class and has an uncertain function. The CDR3 spans 14 residues. V shed 2 bases and J shed 6 bases, with 10 bases lying between them. CDR3 sequence: CASSQILRAGELFF. In nucleotides, the CDR3 is TGCGCCAGCAGTCAAATACTCAGGGCCGGGGAGCTGTTTTTT.

This clonotype came up many times. The V and J genes are TRBV5-6 and TRBJ2-3; unclear D gene. This CDR3 region has 15 residues. Trimming stripped 3 bases from V and 0 bases from J, with 11 bases between. Germline CDR1 is SGHDT and CDR2 is YYEEEE. The CDR3 sequence: CASSSWLSSTDTQYF. In nucleotides, the CDR3 is TGTGCCAGCAGCTCGTGGCTATCGAGCACAGATACGCAGTATTTT.

The chain is built from TRBV7-2 and TRBJ2-7, with 9 bases matching TRBD1. CDR1 is SGHTA, CDR2 FQGNSA, per germline. With 1 base clipped from V and 1 base from J, the junction kept 8 bases outside the gene matches. The CDR3 length is 17 residues. The DNA of the CDR3 is TGTGCCAGCAGCTTAGTATCCCTCGGGACAGGGTCCTACGAGCAGTACTTC. As protein: CASSLVSLGTGSYEQYF.

The table lists this clonotype with many counts. The V gene is TRBV9, the J gene TRBJ1-1; tentatively, D is TRBD1 (5 bases). This CDR3 has 15 residues. V lost 0 bases to trimming and J lost 2 bases, with 11 bases between them. Germline CDR1 reads SGDLS; CDR2 reads YYNGEE. CDR3 nucleotides: TGTGCCAGCAGCGTAGTTGGGGGGGATAACACTGAAGCTTTCTTT. It codes for CASSVVGGDNTEAFF.

The rearrangement joins TRBV4-1 to TRBJ2-3; D gene ambiguous. Germline CDR1 reads MGHRA; CDR2 reads YSYEKL. Between the trimmed V and J ends, which lost 3 bases and 7 bases, there was a span of 11 bases. This CDR3 has 13 residues. In DNA form, the CDR3 reads TGCGCCAGCAGCCATCCTAGAAACAATACGCAGTATTTT. This encodes CASSHPRNNTQYF.

This clonotype was observed at least ten times. The V call is TRBV7-9, the J call TRBJ2-5; the D gene could be TRBD1 or TRBD2 (6 bases each). This CDR3 is 15 amino acids long. V lost 5 bases to trimming and J lost 5 bases, with 18 bases between them. CDR1 and CDR2 from the germline V gene are SEHNR and FQNEAQ (reference sequence). CDR3 in DNA: TGTGCCAGCAGCATCTTCACGGGGGCTGGGGAGACCCAGTACTTC. It encodes CASSIFTGAGETQYF.

This clonotype came up a few times. This clone may be a read error of a much larger clone one base away. V usage is TRBV7-2 and J usage is TRBJ2-3; D may be TRBD2 (5 bases). Trimming pared 0 bases from V and 1 base from J, leaving 8 bases between. The CDR3 contains 15 residues. Germline CDR1 is SGHTA and CDR2 is FQGNSA. CDR3 residues: CASSLAPRGTDTQYF. In DNA, the CDR3 is TGTGCCAGCAGCTTAGCCCCGAGGGGCACAGATACGCAGTATTTT. The variable domain in full, with the rest retrieved from reference TRBV7-2 and TRBJ2-3, is GAGVSQSPSNKVTEKGKDVELRCDPISGHTALYWYRQSLGQGLEFLIYFQGNSAPDKSGLPSDRFSAERTGGSVSTLTIQRTQQEDSAVYLCASSLAPRGTDTQYFGPGTRLTVL.

This clonotype was seen repeatedly, ten times or more. The chain uses TRBV13 and TRBJ2-5, with unresolved D. The CDR3 is made up of 14 amino acids. Germline CDR1 reads PRHDT; CDR2 reads FYEKMQ (reference sequence). Trimming took off 5 bases at V and 4 bases at J, with 14 bases between the two ends. The CDR3 DNA sequence: TGTGCCAGCAGCCTCCAGCAGCCCCCAGAGACCCAGTACTTC. Translation: CASSLQQPPETQYF.

This clonotype showed up just a few times. This chain connects TRBV25-1 to TRBJ2-3; D tentatively reads TRBD1 or TRBD2 (5 bases each). The CDR3 is 16 amino acids. V was clipped by 3 bases and J by 3 bases, with 16 bases between them. Germline assignment: CDR1 MGHDK and CDR2 SYGVNS. CDR3 nucleotides: TGTGCCAGCAGTGACTCCGGGACCCTCGGGACAGATACGCAGTATTTT. Encoded protein: CASSDSGTLGTDTQYF.

This chain joins TRBV10-3 and TRBJ1-4; 7 positions match TRBD1. In germline, CDR1 is ENHRY, CDR2 SYGVKD. J was trimmed by 7 bases and V by 6 bases; bases with no gene match: 5. The length of the CDR3 is 13 residues. CDR3 in amino acids: CAISSWDSEKLFF. The DNA of the CDR3 is TGTGCCATCAGCTCCTGGGACAGTGAAAAACTGTTTTTT.

The chain joins TRBV2 to TRBJ2-2; 12 nucleotides match TRBD2. V lost 7 bases to trimming and J lost 5 bases; unmatched junction nucleotides: 5. Germline values: CDR1 SNHLY, CDR2 FYNNEI. The CDR3 length is 15 residues. In DNA, the CDR3 is TGTGCCAGCACTGCCGGGACTAGCGGGACCGGGGAGCTGTTTTTT. Protein: CASTAGTSGTGELFF.

This clonotype was observed a few times. The chain couples TRBV12-3 or TRBV12-4 to TRBJ2-7; D possibly uses TRBD1 or TRBD2 (6 bases each). The CDR3 covers 15 residues. V lost 5 bases and J lost 1, with 15 bases in between. The CDR3: CASSNSGAWSYEQYF. For the CDR3, the DNA is TGTGCCAGCAGTAACTCGGGGGCATGGTCCTACGAGCAGTACTTC.

In its sample, this clonotype was seen a few times. The chain joins TRBV9 to TRBJ2-7; D gene unclear. V lost 4 bases and J 3 bases, leaving 14 bases between the germline ends. CDR1 and CDR2 from the germline V gene are SGDLS and YYNGEE. The CDR3 loop spans 14 amino acids. CDR3 sequence: CASSLGGFSYEQYF. Written as DNA, the CDR3 is TGTGCCAGCAGCCTAGGTGGGTTTAGCTACGAGCAGTACTTC.

This clonotype was recorded at least ten times. This chain links TRBV20-1 with TRBJ2-7; TRBD2 matches at 8 bases. Germline-derived CDR1 and CDR2 are DFQATT and SNEGSKA (reference sequence). This CDR3 has 15 residues. V lost 1 base to trimming and J lost 5 bases; unmatched junction nucleotides: 10. The CDR3 region is CSARVPAGAVDEQYF. The CDR3 DNA reads TGCAGTGCTAGAGTCCCAGCGGGAGCGGTGGACGAGCAGTACTTC.

This clonotype was seen only a few times. This chain links TRBV7-2 with TRBJ2-7; D gene ambiguous. Trimming stripped 6 bases from V and 4 bases from J, with 7 bases between. Germline CDR1 and CDR2: SGHTA and FQGNSA. The CDR3 runs 11 residues. CDR3 sequence reads: CASSRQYEQYF. In nucleotides, the CDR3 is TGTGCCAGCAGTCGTCAGTACGAGCAGTACTTC.

This clonotype was counted many times. J is TRBJ2-7 and V is TRBV6-5; D is ambiguous. This CDR3 has 11 amino acids. Germline-derived CDR1 and CDR2 are MNHEY and SVGAGI. V was clipped by 6 bases and J by 5 bases, with 8 bases between them. The CDR3 DNA follows: TGTGCCAGCAGGAAGTACAACGAGCAGTACTTC. Translating gives CASRKYNEQYF.